Following are 8 T cell receptor delta chains from one sample sequenced in a study of γδ T cells in repeated Plasmodium falciparum infection. Bulk repertoires came from Vgamma9/Vdelta2+ or Vdelta2-negative gammadelta T cells flow-sorted from PBMC. TCRdb re-called clones from the multiplex PCR reads via CATT. The sample shows more than 45,000 delta-chain clones, 1.7% of them seen only once. Sequencing used gamma-delta T cells from blood. These receptors came from a pool of human donors (malaria-infected and uninfected, not separated).

Ten or more counts support this clone. The mismatch at residue 11 between this DNA's translation and the TCRdb protein of a much larger clone likely reflects a read error; the protein shown is translated from the DNA. The chain recombines TRDV1 with TRDJ1; 9 bases map to TRDD3. Germline trimming cut 6 bases from V and 4 bases from J; bases unmatched to any gene: 15. Germline assignment: CDR1 TSWWSYY and CDR2 QGS. The CDR3 has 17 residues. The CDR3 DNA follows: TGTGCTCTTGGAAAAGGTGAAGGCTGGGGGATGTGCGATAAACTCATCTTT. This sequence encodes CALGKGEGWGMCDKLIF.

As regards this clone: The protein recorded in TCRdb matches a much larger clone and deviates from this DNA's translation at residue 20, suggesting a read error; the protein here is obtained by translating the DNA. The V gene is TRDV1, the J gene TRDJ1; TRDD3 aligns across 10 bases. The J gene, left out of TCRdb, was set here by checking the DNA against germline. Germline lookup yields CDR1 TSWWSYY and CDR2 QGS. The CDR3 spans 24 residues. The DNA of the CDR3 is TGTGCTCTTGGGTTGCCTCAGCCTTCCTCAGTACTGGGGGATTTGGTAGCGTACACCGGTAAACTCATCTTT. The encoded protein is CALGLPQPSSVLGDLVAYTGKLIF.

As for this clone: TCRdb shows a much larger clone's protein in place of this DNA's translation, and the two differ at residue 7, likely through a read error; the protein shown is translated from the DNA. The rearrangement links TRDV1 to TRDJ1; 9 bases are a match to TRDD3. Because TCRdb records no J gene, it was assigned here through a match of the DNA to germline. This CDR3 is built from 21 residues. Germline V CDR1 and CDR2: TSWWSYY, QGS. Trimming removed 0 bases from V and 1 base from J; junction bases left unmatched: 18. CDR3 in amino acids: CALGELLLPVRYWGTTDKLIF. The CDR3 nucleotides read TGTGCTCTTGGGGAACTACTCCTTCCCGTACGGTACTGGGGGACCACCGATAAACTCATCTTT.

This clone counts as medium-sized (0.01 to 0.1%). Other DNA sequences in the same sample also yield this CDR3. J is TRDJ1 and V is TRDV1; the match to TRDD3 covers 9 bases. Trimming cost V 4 bases and J 4 bases; bases outside gene matches: 22. The germline gives CDR1 TSWWSYY, CDR2 QGS. The CDR3 spans 20 residues. In nucleotides, the CDR3 is TGTGCTCTTGGGGGGCACTACTGGGGGACGAGGAGGGAAGTTGGCGATAAACTCATCTTT. It encodes CALGGHYWGTRREVGDKLIF.

Comments on this clone: TCRdb's protein for this DNA is that of a much larger clone and differs from the translation at residue 10, likely a read error; the protein shown is the DNA translation. This chain uses TRDV1 with TRDJ1; D not certain. No J segment appears in TCRdb, so it was assigned here by matching the sequence to germline. Germline CDR1 is TSWWSYY and CDR2 is QGS. The CDR3 is 13 amino acids. The DNA of the CDR3 is TGTGCTCTTGGGGCATCGCCCCACGATAGACTCATCTTT. Residues: CALGASPHDRLIF.

As concerns this clone: TCRdb attributes to this sequence the protein of a much larger clone, which differs from the DNA translation at residue 4; a read error is likely, and the protein displayed is translated from the DNA. The CDR3 is CALEPPWGRWGGAGETDKLIF. Written as DNA, the CDR3 is TGTGCTCTTGAGCCACCCTGGGGACGATGGGGGGGCGCGGGGGAAACCGATAAACTCATCTTT. The chain recombines TRDV1 with TRDJ1, with D possibly being TRDD3 (6 bases). Here the J gene was assigned by germline matching of the DNA, as TCRdb has none. V was cut by 7 bases and J by 2 bases, with 35 bases left in between. This CDR3 comprises 21 residues. Germline loops: CDR1 TSWWSYY, CDR2 QGS.

This clone has a handful of counts. The TCRdb protein, from a much larger clone, departs from this DNA's translation at residue 17, likely by read error; the protein shown derives from the DNA. J gene calling gave no result, while the V gene is TRDV3. The CDR3 is 19 amino acids. Germline loops: CDR1 TVYSNPD, CDR2 GDNSRS (reference sequence). CDR3 sequence: CAIRAHSELCESATDKPIF. The CDR3 DNA sequence: TGTGCCATACGTGCTCATTCTGAATTGTGCGAAAGTGCCACCGATAAACCCATCTTT.

This clone showed up just a few times. A far larger clone lies a single base away; this is likely a read error. The same CDR3 arises from other DNA sequences in this sample as well. The chain employs TRDV1 and TRDJ1; 8 nucleotides agree with TRDD3. The CDR3 consists of 18 residues. Germline trimming cut 3 bases from V and 6 bases from J; bases unmatched to any gene: 18. Germline CDR1 reads TSWWSYY; CDR2 reads QGS. The CDR3 reads CALGEESLRPGGHNKLIF. DNA for the CDR3: TGTGCTCTTGGGGAGGAGTCCTTGCGCCCTGGGGGACACAATAAACTCATCTTT.